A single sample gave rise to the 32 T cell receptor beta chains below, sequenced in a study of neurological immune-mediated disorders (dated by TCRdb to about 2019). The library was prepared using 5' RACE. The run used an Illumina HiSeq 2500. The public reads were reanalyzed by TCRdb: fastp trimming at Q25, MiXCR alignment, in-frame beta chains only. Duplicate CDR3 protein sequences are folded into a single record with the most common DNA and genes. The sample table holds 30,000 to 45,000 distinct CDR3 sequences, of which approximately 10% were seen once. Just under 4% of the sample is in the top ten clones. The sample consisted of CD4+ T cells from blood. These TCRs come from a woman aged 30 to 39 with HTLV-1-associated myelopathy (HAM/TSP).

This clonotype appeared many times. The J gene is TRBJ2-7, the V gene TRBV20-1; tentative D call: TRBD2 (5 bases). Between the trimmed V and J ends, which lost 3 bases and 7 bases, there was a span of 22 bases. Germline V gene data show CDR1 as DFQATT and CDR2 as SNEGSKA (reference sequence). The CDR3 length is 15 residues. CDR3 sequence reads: CSARGPSGGLGEQYF. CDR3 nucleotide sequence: TGCAGTGCTAGGGGTCCGAGCGGAGGATTGGGGGAGCAGTACTTC.

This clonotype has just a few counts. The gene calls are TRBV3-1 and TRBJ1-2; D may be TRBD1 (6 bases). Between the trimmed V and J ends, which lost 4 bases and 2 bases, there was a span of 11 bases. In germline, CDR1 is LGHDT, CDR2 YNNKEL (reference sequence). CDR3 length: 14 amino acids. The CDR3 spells CASSPGAANYGYTF. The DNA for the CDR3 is TGTGCCAGCAGCCCGGGGGCGGCGAACTATGGCTACACCTTC.

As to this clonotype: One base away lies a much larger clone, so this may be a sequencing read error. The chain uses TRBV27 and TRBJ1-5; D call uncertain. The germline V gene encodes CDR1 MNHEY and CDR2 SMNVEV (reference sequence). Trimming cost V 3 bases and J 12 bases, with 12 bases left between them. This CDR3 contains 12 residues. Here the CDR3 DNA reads TGTGCCAGCAGTTTTCTCGGTCAGATCCAGCATTTT. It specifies CASSFLGQIQHF.

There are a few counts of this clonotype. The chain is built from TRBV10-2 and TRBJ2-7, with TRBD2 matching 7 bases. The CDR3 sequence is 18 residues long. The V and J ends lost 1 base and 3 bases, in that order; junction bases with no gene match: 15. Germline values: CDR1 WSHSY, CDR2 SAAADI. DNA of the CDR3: TGCGCCAGCAGTGAGTTGTACGGGGGGAATCGAGAAAGCTACGAGCAGTACTTC. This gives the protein CASSELYGGNRESYEQYF.

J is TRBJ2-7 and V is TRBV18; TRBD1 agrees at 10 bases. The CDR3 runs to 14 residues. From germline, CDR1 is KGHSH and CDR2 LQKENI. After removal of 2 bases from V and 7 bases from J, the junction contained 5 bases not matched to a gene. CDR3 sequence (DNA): TGTGCCAGCTCACCATCGGGACAGGGGAGGGAGCAGTACTTC. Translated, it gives CASSPSGQGREQYF.

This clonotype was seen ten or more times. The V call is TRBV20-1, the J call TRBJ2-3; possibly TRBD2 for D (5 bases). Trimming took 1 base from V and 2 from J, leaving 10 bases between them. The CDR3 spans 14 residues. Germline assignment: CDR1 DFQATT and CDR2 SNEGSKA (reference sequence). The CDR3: CSARGVSDTDTQYF. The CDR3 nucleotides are TGCAGTGCTAGAGGGGTTAGCGACACAGATACGCAGTATTTT.

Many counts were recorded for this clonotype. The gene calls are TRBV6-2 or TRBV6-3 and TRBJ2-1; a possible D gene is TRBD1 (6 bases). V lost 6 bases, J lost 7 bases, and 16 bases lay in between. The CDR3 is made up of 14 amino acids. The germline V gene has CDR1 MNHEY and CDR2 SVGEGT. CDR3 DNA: TGTGCCAGCAGGGCCCCAGGGGCGAGGAATGAGCAGTTCTTC. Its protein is CASRAPGARNEQFF.

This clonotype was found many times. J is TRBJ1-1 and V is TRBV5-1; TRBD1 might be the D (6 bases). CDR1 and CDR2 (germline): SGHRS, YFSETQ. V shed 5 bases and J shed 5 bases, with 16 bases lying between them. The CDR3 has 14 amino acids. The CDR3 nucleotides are TGCGCCAGCAGATCCCAGACAGGTGGGACTGAAGCTTTCTTT. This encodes CASRSQTGGTEAFF. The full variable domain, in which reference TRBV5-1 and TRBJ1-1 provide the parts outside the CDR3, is KAGVTQTPRYLIKTRGQQVTLSCSPISGHRSVSWYQQTPGQGLQFLFEYFSETQRNKGNFPGRFSGRQFSNSRSEMNVSTLELGDSALYLCASRSQTGGTEAFFGQGTRLTVV.

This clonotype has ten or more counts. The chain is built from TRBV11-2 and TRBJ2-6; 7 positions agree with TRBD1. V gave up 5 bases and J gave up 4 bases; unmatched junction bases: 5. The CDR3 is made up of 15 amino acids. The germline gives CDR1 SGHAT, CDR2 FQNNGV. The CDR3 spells CASSRQGSGANVLTF. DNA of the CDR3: TGTGCCAGCAGCCGACAGGGATCGGGGGCCAACGTCCTGACTTTC.

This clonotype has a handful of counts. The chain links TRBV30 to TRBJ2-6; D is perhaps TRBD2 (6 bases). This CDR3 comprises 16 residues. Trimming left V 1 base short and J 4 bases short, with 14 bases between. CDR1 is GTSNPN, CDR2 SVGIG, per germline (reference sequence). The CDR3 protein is CAWSAQGLPGANVLTF. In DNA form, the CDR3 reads TGTGCCTGGAGTGCCCAGGGACTCCCCGGGGCCAACGTCCTGACTTTC.

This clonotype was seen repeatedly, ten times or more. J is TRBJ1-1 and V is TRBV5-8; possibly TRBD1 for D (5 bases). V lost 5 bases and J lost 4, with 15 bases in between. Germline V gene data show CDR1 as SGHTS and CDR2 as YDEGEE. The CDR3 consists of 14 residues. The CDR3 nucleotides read TGTGCCAGCAGTTTCTTGGGAAGGGGCACTGAAGCTTTCTTT. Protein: CASSFLGRGTEAFF.

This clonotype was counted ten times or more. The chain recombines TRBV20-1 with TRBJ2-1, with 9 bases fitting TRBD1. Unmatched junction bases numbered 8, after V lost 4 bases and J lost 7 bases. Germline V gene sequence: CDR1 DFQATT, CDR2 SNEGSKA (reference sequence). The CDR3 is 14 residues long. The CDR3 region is CSATGQGPNNEQFF. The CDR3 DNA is TGCAGTGCTACCGGACAGGGGCCAAATAATGAGCAGTTCTTC.

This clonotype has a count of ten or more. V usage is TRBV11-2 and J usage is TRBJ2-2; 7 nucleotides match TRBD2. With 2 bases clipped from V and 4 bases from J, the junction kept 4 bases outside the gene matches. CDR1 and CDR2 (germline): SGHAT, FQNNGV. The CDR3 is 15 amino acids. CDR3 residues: CASSLNSGATGELFF. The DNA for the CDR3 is TGTGCCAGCAGCTTAAACAGCGGGGCCACCGGGGAGCTGTTTTTT.

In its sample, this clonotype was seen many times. CDR3 in amino acids: CASSLGGRVGEKLFF. The DNA of the CDR3 is TGCGCCAGCAGCTTGGGGGGCCGGGTCGGTGAAAAACTGTTTTTT. This chain links TRBV5-1 with TRBJ1-4, with D perhaps matching TRBD1 (5 bases). Germline values: CDR1 SGHRS, CDR2 YFSETQ. The CDR3 has 15 amino acids. V was cut by 0 bases and J by 7 bases, with 13 bases left in between.

The CDR3, as DNA: TGTGCCAGCAGCCAGCCGACGCTCAGGGGAAACATTCAGTACTTC. It specifies CASSQPTLRGNIQYF. J is TRBJ2-4 and V is TRBV3-1; D is possibly TRBD1 (6 bases). The CDR3 consists of 15 residues. Germline V lookup: CDR1 LGHDT, CDR2 YNNKEL (reference sequence). Between the trimmed V and J ends, which lost 3 bases and 6 bases, there was a span of 15 bases.

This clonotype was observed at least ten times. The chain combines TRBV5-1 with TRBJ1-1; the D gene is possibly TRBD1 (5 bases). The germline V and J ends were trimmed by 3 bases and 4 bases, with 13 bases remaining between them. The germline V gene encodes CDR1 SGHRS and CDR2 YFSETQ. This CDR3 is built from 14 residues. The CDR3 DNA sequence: TGCGCCAGCAGCTCGAAAACAGGTACCACTGAAGCTTTCTTT. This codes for CASSSKTGTTEAFF.

As DNA, the CDR3 is TGCAGTGCTAGAGATCCCTTGGGGTCCTACGAGCAGTACTTC. This sequence encodes CSARDPLGSYEQYF. This chain connects TRBV20-1 to TRBJ2-7; no firm D call. The ends were cut back, 0 bases at V and 1 base at J, with 10 bases in the middle. Per germline, CDR1 DFQATT and CDR2 SNEGSKA (reference sequence). This CDR3 has 14 amino acids.

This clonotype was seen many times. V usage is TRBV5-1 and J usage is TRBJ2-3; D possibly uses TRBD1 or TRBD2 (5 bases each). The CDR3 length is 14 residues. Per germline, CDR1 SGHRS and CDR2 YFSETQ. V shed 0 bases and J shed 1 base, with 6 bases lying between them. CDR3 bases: TGCGCCAGCAGCTTGGGGGACGGCACAGATACGCAGTATTTT. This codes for CASSLGDGTDTQYF.

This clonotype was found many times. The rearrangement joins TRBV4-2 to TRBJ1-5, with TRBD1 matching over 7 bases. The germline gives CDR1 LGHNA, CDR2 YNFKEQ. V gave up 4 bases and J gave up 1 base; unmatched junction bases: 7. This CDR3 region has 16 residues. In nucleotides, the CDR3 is TGTGCCAGCAGCCTATCAGGGGGTAACAGCAATCAGCCCCAGCATTTT. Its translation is CASSLSGGNSNQPQHF.

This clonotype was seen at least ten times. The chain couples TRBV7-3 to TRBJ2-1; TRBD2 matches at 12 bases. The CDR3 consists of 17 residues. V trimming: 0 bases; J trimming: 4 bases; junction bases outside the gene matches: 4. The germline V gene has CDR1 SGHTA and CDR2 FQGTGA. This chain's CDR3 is CASSLTFTSGGYNEQFF. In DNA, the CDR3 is TGTGCCAGCAGCTTAACGTTTACTAGCGGGGGGTACAATGAGCAGTTCTTC. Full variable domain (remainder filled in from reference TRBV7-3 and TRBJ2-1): GAGVSQTPSNKVTEKGKYVELRCDPISGHTALYWYRQSLGQGPEFLIYFQGTGAADDSGLPNDRFFAVRPEGSVSTLKIQRTERGDSAVYLCASSLTFTSGGYNEQFFGPGTRLTVL.

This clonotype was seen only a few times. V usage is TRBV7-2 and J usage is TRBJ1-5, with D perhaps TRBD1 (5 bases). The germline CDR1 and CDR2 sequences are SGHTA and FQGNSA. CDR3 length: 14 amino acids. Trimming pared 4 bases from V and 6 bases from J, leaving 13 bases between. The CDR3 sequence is CASSSAQGSQPQHF. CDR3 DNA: TGTGCCAGCAGCTCTGCGCAGGGATCTCAGCCCCAGCATTTT. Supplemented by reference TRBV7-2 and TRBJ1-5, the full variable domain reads GAGVSQSPSNKVTEKGKDVELRCDPISGHTALYWYRQSLGQGLEFLIYFQGNSAPDKSGLPSDRFSAERTGGSVSTLTIQRTQQEDSAVYLCASSSAQGSQPQHFGDGTRLSIL.

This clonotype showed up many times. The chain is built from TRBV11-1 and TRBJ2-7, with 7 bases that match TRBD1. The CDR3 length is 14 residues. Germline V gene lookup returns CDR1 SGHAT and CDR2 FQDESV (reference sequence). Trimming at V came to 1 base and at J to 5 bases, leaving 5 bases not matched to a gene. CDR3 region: CASSLGTGLHEQYF. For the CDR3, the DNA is TGTGCCAGCAGCTTAGGGACAGGTCTGCACGAGCAGTACTTC. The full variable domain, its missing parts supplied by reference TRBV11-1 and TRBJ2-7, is EAEVAQSPRYKITEKSQAVAFWCDPISGHATLYWYRQILGQGPELLVQFQDESVVDDSQLPKDRFSAERLKGVDSTLKIQPAELGDSAMYLCASSLGTGLHEQYFGPGTRLTVT.

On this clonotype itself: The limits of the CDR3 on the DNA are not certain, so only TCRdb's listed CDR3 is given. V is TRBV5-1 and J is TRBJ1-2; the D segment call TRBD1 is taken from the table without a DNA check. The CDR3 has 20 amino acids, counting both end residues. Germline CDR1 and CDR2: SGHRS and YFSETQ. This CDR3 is CASSFYICSASRDRFYGYTF.

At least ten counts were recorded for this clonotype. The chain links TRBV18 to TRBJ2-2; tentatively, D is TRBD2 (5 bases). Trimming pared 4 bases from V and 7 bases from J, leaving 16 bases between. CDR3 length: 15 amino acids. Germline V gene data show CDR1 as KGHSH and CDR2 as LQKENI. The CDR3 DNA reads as TGTGCCAGCTCACAAAGCGTAAAAGGAGGCGGGGAGCTGTTTTTT. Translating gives CASSQSVKGGGELFF.

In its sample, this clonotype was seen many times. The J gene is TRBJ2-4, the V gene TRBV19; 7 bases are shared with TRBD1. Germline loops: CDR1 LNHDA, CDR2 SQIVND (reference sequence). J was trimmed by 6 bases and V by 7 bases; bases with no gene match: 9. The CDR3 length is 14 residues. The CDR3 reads CASTDPGQINIQYF. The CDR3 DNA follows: TGTGCCAGTACTGATCCGGGACAGATAAACATTCAGTACTTC.

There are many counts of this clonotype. CDR3 nucleotides: TGTGCCAGCTCCAGGGGCAATGAGCAGTTCTTC. This gives the protein CASSRGNEQFF. The chain couples TRBV3-1 to TRBJ2-1, with D possibly TRBD1 on 6 matching bases. This CDR3 has 11 amino acids. Deletions cut 8 bases from V and 6 bases from J, with 8 bases between. The germline V gene has CDR1 LGHDT and CDR2 YNNKEL (reference sequence).

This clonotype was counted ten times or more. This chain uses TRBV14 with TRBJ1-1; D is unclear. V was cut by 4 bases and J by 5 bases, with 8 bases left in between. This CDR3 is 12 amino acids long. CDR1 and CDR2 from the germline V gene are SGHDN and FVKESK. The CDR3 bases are TGTGCCAGCAGCCGGCACGTTACTGAAGCTTTCTTT. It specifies CASSRHVTEAFF.

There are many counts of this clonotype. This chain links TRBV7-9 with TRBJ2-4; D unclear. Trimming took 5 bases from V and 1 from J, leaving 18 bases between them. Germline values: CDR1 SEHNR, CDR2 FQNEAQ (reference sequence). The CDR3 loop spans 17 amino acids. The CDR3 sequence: CASSPTPYLSAKNIQYF. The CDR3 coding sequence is TGTGCCAGCAGCCCCACCCCCTACCTTTCGGCCAAAAACATTCAGTACTTC. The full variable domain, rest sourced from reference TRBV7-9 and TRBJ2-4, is DTGVSQNPRHKITKRGQNVTFRCDPISEHNRLYWYRQTLGQGPEFLTYFQNEAQLEKSRLLSDRFSAERPKGSFSTLEIQRTEQGDSAMYLCASSPTPYLSAKNIQYFGAGTRLSVL.

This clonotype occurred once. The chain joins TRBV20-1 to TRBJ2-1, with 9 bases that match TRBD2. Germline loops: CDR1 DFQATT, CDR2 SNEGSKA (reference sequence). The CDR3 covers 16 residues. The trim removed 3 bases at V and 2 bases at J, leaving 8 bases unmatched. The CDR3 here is CSASQLRGGPYNEQFF. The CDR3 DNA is TGCAGTGCTAGCCAATTGCGGGGGGGCCCCTACAATGAGCAGTTCTTC.

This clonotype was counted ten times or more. The chain's CDR3 is CSAGYAGKQYF. The CDR3 bases are TGCAGTGCTGGTTACGCTGGCAAGCAGTACTTC. The rearrangement joins TRBV20-1 to TRBJ2-7; D not certain. Trimming cost V 5 bases and J 8 bases, with 13 bases left between them. Germline loops: CDR1 DFQATT, CDR2 SNEGSKA (reference sequence). The CDR3 contains 11 residues.

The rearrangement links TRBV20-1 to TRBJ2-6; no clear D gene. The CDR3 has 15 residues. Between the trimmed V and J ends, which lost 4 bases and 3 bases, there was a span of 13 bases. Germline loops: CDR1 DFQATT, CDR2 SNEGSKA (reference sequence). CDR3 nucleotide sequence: TGCAGTGCTACCCCGTGGGGTCGTGGGGCCAACGTCCTGACTTTC. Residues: CSATPWGRGANVLTF.

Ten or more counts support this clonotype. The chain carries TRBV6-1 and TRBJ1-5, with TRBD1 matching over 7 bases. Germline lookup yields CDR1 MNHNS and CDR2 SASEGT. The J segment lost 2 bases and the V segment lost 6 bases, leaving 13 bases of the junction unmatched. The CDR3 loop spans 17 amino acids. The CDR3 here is CASRSSLRDRGNQPQHF. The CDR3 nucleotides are TGTGCCAGCAGGTCTAGTCTCCGGGACAGAGGCAATCAGCCCCAGCATTTT.